The 6 T cell receptor beta chains below were found in one sample sequenced in a study of T cells in Graves' hyperthyroidism and ophthalmopathy. RNA transcripts were the template for amplifying TCR beta CDR3 regions. Using the HTBI primer set, a first-round RT-PCR was run on the TCR CDR3. A single record per CDR3 protein comes from TCRdb applying MiXCR to the multiplex PCR reads. The sample records under 650,000 distinct CDR3 sequences, under 20% being singletons. Sequencing was carried out using blood. Receptors were obtained from a young woman with Graves' hyperthyroidism.

The chain is built from TRBV12-3 or TRBV12-4 and TRBJ1-1, with D tentatively TRBD1 (6 bases). V lost 6 bases to trimming and J lost 3 bases, with 14 bases between them. The CDR3 is 14 residues long. The chain's CDR3 is CASRQRGVDTEAFF. As DNA, the CDR3 is TGTGCCAGCAGGCAAAGGGGGGTTGACACTGAAGCTTTCTTT.

This clonotype was seen at least ten times. The rearrangement links TRBV7-2 to TRBJ2-5; 7 bases line up with TRBD2. Germline assignment: CDR1 SGHTA and CDR2 FQGNSA. The ends lost 1 base at V and 7 bases at J; junction bases unmatched: 9. The CDR3 totals 15 residues. As DNA, the CDR3 is TGTGCCAGCAGCTTAGTTGCGGGAGAGTCGGGGACCCAGTACTTC. This codes for CASSLVAGESGTQYF.

This chain links TRBV6-2 or TRBV6-3 with TRBJ2-3; D gene ambiguous. V was trimmed by 6 bases and J by 2 bases, leaving 9 bases between them. Germline assignment: CDR1 MNHEY and CDR2 SVGEGT. This CDR3 is 13 amino acids long. CDR3 amino acids: CASRGGPTDTQYF. The CDR3 nucleotides are TGTGCCAGCAGAGGTGGGCCCACAGATACGCAGTATTTT.

The genes are TRBV6-1 and TRBJ2-7; TRBD2 matches 10 bases. V was pared by 5 bases and J by 1 base, with 11 bases of the junction left unmatched. The CDR3 has 17 residues. CDR1 is MNHNS, CDR2 SASEGT, per germline. The CDR3 is CASSRLPPGLASYEQYF. Written as DNA, the CDR3 is TGTGCCAGCAGTCGACTCCCCCCGGGACTAGCGTCCTACGAGCAGTACTTC.

The chain recombines TRBV11-2 with TRBJ1-6, with a tentative D call TRBD1 (5 bases). The germline V and J ends were trimmed by 5 bases and 2 bases, with 7 bases remaining between them. Germline V gene sequence: CDR1 SGHAT, CDR2 FQNNGV. The CDR3 loop spans 14 amino acids. In DNA, the CDR3 is TGTGCCAGCAGCCCAGGGCCCTATAATTCACCCCTCCACTTT. It codes for CASSPGPYNSPLHF.

The CDR3 nucleotides are TGTGCCAGCAGCCCCCGACGGAAGAACACTGAAGCTTTCTTT. As protein: CASSPRRKNTEAFF. The rearrangement uses TRBV3-1 and TRBJ1-1; D ambiguous. Trimming cost V 4 bases and J 1 base, with 10 bases left between them. The CDR3 consists of 14 residues. Germline CDR1 LGHDT, CDR2 YNNKEL (reference sequence).